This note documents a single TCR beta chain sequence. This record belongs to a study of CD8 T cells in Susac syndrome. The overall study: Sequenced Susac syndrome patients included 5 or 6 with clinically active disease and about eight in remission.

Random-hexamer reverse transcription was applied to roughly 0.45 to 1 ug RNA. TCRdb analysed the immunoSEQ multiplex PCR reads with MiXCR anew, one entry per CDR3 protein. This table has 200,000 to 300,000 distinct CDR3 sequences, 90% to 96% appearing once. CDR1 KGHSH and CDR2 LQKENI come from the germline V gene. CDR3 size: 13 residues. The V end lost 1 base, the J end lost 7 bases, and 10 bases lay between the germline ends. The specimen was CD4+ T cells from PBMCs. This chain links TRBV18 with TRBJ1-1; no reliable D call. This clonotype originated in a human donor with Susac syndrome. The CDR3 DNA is TGTGCCAGCTCACCACAGGAAGACAATGAAGCTTTCTTT. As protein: CASSPQEDNEAFF.